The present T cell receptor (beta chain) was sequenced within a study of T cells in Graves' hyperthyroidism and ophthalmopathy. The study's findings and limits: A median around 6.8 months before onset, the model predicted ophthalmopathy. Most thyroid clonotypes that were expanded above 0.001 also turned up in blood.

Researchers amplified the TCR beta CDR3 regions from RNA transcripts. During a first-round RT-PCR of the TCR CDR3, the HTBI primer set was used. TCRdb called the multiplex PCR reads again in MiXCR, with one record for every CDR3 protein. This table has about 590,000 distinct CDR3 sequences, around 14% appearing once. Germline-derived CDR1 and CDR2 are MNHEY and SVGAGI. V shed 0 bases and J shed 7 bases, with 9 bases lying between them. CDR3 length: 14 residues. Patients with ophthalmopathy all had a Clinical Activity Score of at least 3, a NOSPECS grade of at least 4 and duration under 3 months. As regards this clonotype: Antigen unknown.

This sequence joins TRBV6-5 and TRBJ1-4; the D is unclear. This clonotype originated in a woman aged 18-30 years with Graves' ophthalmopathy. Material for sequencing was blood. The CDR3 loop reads CASSYSGRREKLFF. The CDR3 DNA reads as TGTGCCAGCAGTTACTCAGGGCGGCGTGAAAAACTGTTTTTT.